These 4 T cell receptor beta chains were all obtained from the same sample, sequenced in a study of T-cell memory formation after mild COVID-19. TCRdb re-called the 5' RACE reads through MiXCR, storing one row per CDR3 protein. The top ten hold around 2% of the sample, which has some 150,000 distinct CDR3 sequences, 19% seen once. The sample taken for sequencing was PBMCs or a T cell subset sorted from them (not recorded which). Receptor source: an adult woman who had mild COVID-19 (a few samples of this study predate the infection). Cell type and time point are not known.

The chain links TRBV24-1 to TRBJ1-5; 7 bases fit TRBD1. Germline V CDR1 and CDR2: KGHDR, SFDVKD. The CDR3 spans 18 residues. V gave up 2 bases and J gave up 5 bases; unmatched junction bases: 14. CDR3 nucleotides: TGTGCCACCAGTGATTGGTGTCTGGTAACAGGGGCCTATCAGCCCCAGCATTTT. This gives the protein CATSDWCLVTGAYQPQHF.

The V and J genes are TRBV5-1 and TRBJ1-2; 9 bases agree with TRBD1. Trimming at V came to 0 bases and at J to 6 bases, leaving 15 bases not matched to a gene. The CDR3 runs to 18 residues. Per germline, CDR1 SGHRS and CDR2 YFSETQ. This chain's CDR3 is CASSLVVGQGAEGNGYTF. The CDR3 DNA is TGCGCCAGCAGCTTGGTGGTGGGACAGGGAGCTGAAGGGAATGGCTACACCTTC.

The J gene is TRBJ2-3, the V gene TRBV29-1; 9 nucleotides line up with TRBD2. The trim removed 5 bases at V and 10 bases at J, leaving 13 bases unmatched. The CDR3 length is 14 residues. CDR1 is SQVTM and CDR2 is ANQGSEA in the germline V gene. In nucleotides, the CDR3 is TGCAGCGTTCGACCGACTAGCGGACCCATCCCGCAGTATTTT. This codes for CSVRPTSGPIPQYF.

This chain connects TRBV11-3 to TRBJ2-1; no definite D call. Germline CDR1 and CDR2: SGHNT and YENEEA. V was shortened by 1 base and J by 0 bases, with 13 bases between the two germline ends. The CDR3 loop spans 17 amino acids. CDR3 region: CASSLVGWQVSYNEQFF. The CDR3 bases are TGTGCCAGCAGCTTAGTTGGGTGGCAGGTCTCCTACAATGAGCAGTTCTTC.